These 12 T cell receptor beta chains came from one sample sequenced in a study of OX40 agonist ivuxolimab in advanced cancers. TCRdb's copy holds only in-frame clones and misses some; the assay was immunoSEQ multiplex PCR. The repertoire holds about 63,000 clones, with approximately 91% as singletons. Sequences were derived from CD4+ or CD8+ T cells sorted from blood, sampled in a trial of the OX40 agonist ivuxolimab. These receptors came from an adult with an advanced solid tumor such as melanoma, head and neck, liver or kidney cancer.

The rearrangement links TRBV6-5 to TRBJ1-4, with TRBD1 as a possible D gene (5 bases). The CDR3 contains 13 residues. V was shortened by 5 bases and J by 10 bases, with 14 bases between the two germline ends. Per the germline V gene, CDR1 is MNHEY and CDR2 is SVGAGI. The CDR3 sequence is CASSGNRDGKLFF. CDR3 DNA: TGTGCCAGCAGTGGGAACCGGGACGGAAAACTGTTTTTT.

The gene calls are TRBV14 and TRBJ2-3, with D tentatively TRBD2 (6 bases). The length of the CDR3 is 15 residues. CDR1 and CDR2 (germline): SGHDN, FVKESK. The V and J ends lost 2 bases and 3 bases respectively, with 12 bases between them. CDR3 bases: TGTGCCAGCAGCCAAAGGGCGGGATTGACAGATACGCAGTATTTT. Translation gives CASSQRAGLTDTQYF. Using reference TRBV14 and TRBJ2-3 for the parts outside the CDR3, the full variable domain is EAGVTQFPSHSVIEKGQTVTLRCDPISGHDNLYWYRRVMGKEIKFLLHFVKESKQDESGMPNNRFLAERTGGTYSTLKVQPAELEDSGVYFCASSQRAGLTDTQYFGPGTRLTVL.

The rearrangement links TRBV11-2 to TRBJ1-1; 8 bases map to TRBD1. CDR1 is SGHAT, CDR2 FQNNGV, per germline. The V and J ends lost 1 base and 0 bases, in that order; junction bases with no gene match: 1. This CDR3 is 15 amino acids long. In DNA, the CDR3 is TGTGCCAGCAGCTTAGCGACAGGGGTGAACACTGAAGCTTTCTTT. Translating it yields CASSLATGVNTEAFF.

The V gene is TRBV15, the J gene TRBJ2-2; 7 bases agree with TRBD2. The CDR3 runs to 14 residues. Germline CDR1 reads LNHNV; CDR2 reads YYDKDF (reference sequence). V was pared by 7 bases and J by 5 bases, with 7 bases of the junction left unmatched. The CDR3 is CATKGGAATGELFF. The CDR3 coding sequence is TGTGCCACCAAGGGAGGGGCGGCTACCGGGGAGCTGTTTTTT.

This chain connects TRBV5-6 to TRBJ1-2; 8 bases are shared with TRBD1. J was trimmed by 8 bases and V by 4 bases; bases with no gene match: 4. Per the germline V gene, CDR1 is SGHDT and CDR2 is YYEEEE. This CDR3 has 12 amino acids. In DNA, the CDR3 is TGTGCCAGCAGCAGGACAGGGCGAGGCTACACCTTC. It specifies CASSRTGRGYTF.

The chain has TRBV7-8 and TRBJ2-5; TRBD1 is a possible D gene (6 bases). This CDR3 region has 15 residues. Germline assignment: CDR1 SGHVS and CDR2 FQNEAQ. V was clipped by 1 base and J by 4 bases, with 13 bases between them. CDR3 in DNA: TGTGCCAGCAGCTTAGGAACCGGGACAACAGAGACCCAGTACTTC. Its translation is CASSLGTGTTETQYF.

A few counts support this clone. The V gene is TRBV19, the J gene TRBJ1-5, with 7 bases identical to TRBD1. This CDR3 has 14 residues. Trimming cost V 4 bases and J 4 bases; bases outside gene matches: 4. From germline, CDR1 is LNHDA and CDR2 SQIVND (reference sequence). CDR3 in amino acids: CASSKAGGNQPQHF. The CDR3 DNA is TGTGCCAGTAGTAAGGCAGGGGGGAATCAGCCCCAGCATTTT.

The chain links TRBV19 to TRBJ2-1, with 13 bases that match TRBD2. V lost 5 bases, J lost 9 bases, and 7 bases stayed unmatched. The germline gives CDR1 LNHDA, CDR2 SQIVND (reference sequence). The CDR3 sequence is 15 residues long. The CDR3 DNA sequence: TGTGCCAGTAGTCTGAGGACTAGCGGGAGCGTTGAGCAGTTCTTC. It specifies CASSLRTSGSVEQFF.

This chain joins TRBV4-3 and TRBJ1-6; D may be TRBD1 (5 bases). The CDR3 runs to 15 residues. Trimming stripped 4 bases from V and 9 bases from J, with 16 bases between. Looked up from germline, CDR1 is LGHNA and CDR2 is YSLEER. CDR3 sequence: CASSLRKGYGSPLHF. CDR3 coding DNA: TGCGCCAGCAGCCTAAGGAAGGGGTACGGTTCACCCCTCCACTTT.

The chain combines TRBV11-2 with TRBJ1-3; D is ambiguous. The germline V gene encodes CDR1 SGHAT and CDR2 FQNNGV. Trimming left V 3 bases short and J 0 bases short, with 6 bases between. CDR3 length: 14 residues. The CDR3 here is CASSFAFSGNTIYF. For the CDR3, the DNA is TGTGCCAGCAGCTTTGCTTTCTCTGGAAACACCATATATTTT.

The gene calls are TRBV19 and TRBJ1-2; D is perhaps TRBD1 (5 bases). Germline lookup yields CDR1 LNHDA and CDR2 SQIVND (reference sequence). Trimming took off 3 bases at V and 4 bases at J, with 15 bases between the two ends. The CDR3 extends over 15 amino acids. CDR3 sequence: CASSIGAGFIYGYTF. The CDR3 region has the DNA TGTGCCAGTAGTATTGGGGCAGGGTTCATCTATGGCTACACCTTC.

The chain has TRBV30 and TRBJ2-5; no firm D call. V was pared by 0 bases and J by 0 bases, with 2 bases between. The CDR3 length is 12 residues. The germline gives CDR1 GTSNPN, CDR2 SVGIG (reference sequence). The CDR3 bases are TGTGCCTGGAGTGTACACCAAGAGACCCAGTACTTC. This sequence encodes CAWSVHQETQYF.